The sequence of this TCR beta chain was determined in a study of human T cells and chemical hapten exposure. Broader study findings: Healthy individuals' immune responses may differ from those of donors, who had alopecia. DPC sensitization left the count of TCRs above 1 in 1000 unchanged.

The time point here: pre-sensitization, week 0. As to treatment: therapeutic diphenylcyclopropenone sensitization with weekly scalp DPC. Participating donors were patients with alopecia, aged 18 to 70 years, considered appropriate candidates for DPC. Per the germline V gene, CDR1 is MNHEY and CDR2 is SVGAGI. The germline V and J ends were trimmed by 2 bases and 9 bases, with 14 bases remaining between them. This CDR3 spans 14 amino acids. One entry per CDR3 protein, called by TCRdb with MiXCR from the RACE reads. The sample has 50,000 to 65,000 distinct CDR3 sequences; 11% are singletons. For this clonotype: Its antigen is not identified.

This clonotype originated in a woman aged 35 to 49 with alopecia areata. Some clones in this sample may be carry-over from other donors' samples. The sequencing here drew on whole blood, taken in connection with sensitization to the hapten diphenylcyclopropenone (DPC). The chain joins TRBV6-5 to TRBJ2-1, with D hard to call. As DNA, the CDR3 is TGTGCCAGCAGTTACATGAGCAAAGCAATTGAGCAGTTCTTC. Translation: CASSYMSKAIEQFF.